What follows is one T cell receptor beta chain and its context. Its antigen is unknown. Here immunoSEQ multiplex PCR was the method, and the copy in TCRdb shows in-frame clones only, minus some. The sample gives tens of thousands of clones, 78% of which show up once; about 2.1% is in the top ten. After expansion with viral peptide pools in the ViraFEST assay, antigen-specific CD4+ T cells were sequenced. A roughly 11-day culture period preceded the isolation of CD4+ T cells. Each person got two doses of an mRNA SARS-CoV-2 vaccine, BNT162b2 or mRNA-1273. Neither prior SARS-CoV-2 infection nor positive nucleocapsid antibodies were present in the vaccine recipients. The CDR3 runs to 14 residues. Germline V gene lookup returns CDR1 SGHRS and CDR2 YFSETQ. Losses at the gene ends were 4 bases for V and 6 bases for J; bases not matched to a gene: 9. This entry is derived from a study of vaccination effects on CD4 cells after COVID-19. The wider study: It was a median of 72 days after the second dose that post-vaccine samples were obtained. Findings of the study overall: No early post-infection timepoints were available in the study, which also included few convalescent patients.

This chain uses TRBV5-1 with TRBJ1-2; 7 bases line up with TRBD1. The clonotype comes from a human donor who received a COVID-19 vaccine. This specimen was CD4+ T cells from PBMCs cultured with HCoV-OC43 spike peptides, taken after COVID-19 vaccination. Noted subset: HCoV-OC43 spike overlapping peptide pool stimulation. CDR3 protein: CASSPWVGGDGYTF. CDR3 DNA sequence: TGCGCCAGCAGCCCCTGGGTAGGGGGCGATGGCTACACCTTC.